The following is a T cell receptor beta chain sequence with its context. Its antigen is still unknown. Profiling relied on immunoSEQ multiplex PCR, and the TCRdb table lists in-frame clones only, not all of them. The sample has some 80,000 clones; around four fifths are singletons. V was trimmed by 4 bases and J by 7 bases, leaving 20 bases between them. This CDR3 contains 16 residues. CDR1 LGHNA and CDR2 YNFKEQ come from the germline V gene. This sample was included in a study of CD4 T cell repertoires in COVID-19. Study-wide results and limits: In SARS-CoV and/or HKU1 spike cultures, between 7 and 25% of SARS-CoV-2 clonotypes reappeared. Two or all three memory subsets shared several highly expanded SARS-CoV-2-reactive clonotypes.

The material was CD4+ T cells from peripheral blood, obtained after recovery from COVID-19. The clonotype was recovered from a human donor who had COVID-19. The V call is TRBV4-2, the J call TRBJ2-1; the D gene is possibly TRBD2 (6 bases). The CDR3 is CASSPVTSPRSNEQFF. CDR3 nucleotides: TGTGCCAGCAGCCCCGTAACTAGCCCAAGGTCGAATGAGCAGTTCTTC.